Each of the 20 T cell receptor beta chains below was sequenced from the same sample in a study of shared clonotypes between healthy human individuals. TCRdb keeps only in-frame clones here, not all; method: immunoSEQ multiplex PCR. The sample comprises 2 million to 3 million clones, roughly 92% of which are singletons, and roughly 0.14% rests with the top ten. Specimen: naive CD4+ T cells sorted from blood. Described subset: CD45RA+ positively selected. The receptors here all came from a man aged 18 to 30 in good health.

The chain carries TRBV15 and TRBJ2-7; D is undetermined. Per the germline V gene, CDR1 is LNHNV and CDR2 is YYDKDF (reference sequence). CDR3 size: 15 residues. V was shortened by 0 bases and J by 0 bases, with 9 bases between the two germline ends. The CDR3 sequence is CATSRDKYSSYEQYF. CDR3 DNA sequence: TGTGCCACCAGCAGAGATAAGTACAGCTCCTACGAGCAGTACTTC.

In regard to this clone: The same CDR3 can be traced to other DNA sequences in this sample. This sequence joins TRBV6-5 and TRBJ1-6; D is ambiguous. CDR1 and CDR2 (germline): MNHEY, SVGAGI. With 6 bases removed from V and 9 bases from J, the gap between germline ends came to 6 bases. The CDR3 sequence is 11 residues long. Written as DNA, the CDR3 is TGTGCCAGCAGGGGAAGTTCACCCCTCCACTTT. This gives the protein CASRGSSPLHF.

This chain links TRBV6-6 with TRBJ2-7, with 12 bases fitting TRBD2. V shed 6 bases and J 0 bases; nucleotides not matched to a gene: 3. In germline, CDR1 is MNHNY, CDR2 SVGAGI (reference sequence). The CDR3 consists of 15 residues. This CDR3 is CASSQLAGGSYEQYF. CDR3 DNA sequence: TGTGCCAGCAGCCAACTAGCGGGAGGCTCCTACGAGCAGTACTTC.

The rearrangement joins TRBV2 to TRBJ2-3; D is undetermined. This CDR3 spans 14 amino acids. Germline assignment: CDR1 SNHLY and CDR2 FYNNEI. Deletions cut 7 bases from V and 3 bases from J, with 14 bases between. The chain's CDR3 is CASISEKKTDTQYF. In DNA form, the CDR3 reads TGTGCCAGCATTTCGGAAAAGAAGACAGATACGCAGTATTTT.

The V call is TRBV10-1, the J call TRBJ2-1; TRBD1 or TRBD2 may be the D gene (5 bases each). Germline V gives CDR1 WNHNN, CDR2 SYGVQD (reference sequence). Between the trimmed V and J ends, which lost 6 bases and 9 bases, there was a span of 9 bases. The length of the CDR3 is 11 residues. The CDR3 spells CASSEGREQFF. The CDR3 DNA follows: TGCGCCAGCAGCGAGGGGCGTGAGCAGTTCTTC.

The rearrangement joins TRBV14 to TRBJ1-4, with D hard to call. V dropped 5 bases and J dropped 3 bases, with 19 bases sitting between them. This CDR3 is 17 amino acids long. CDR1 is SGHDN, CDR2 FVKESK, per germline. CDR3 DNA: TGTGCCAGCAGCGAAAATAGCGCTGGCTTGGCTAATGAAAAACTGTTTTTT. This codes for CASSENSAGLANEKLFF.

V gene TRBV5-1 combines with J gene TRBJ2-7; 8 nucleotides match TRBD1. V lost 4 bases, J lost 1 base, and 4 bases stayed unmatched. The CDR3 runs 14 residues. Germline CDR1 is SGHRS and CDR2 is YFSETQ. The CDR3: CASSTRQGSYEQYF. CDR3 DNA sequence: TGCGCCAGCAGCACGAGACAGGGGTCCTACGAGCAGTACTTC.

The chain couples TRBV6-4 to TRBJ2-7; D is tentatively TRBD1 or TRBD2 (5 bases each). Germline CDR1 reads MRHNA; CDR2 reads SNTAGT. V lost 6 bases and J 4 bases, leaving 10 bases between the germline ends. This CDR3 is built from 12 residues. The CDR3 region has the DNA TGTGCCAGCAGAGGCAGGGAGTACGAGCAGTACTTC. This gives the protein CASRGREYEQYF.

The rearrangement links TRBV11-2 to TRBJ2-2; D is undetermined. V was cut by 4 bases and J by 1 base, with 7 bases left in between. Germline V gene sequence: CDR1 SGHAT, CDR2 FQNNGV. The CDR3 has 14 residues. CDR3: CASSWQVNTGELFF. For the CDR3, the DNA is TGTGCCAGCAGCTGGCAGGTGAACACCGGGGAGCTGTTTTTT.

The chain has TRBV29-1 and TRBJ1-1; no definite D call. The V gene's germline CDR1 is SQVTM and CDR2 ANQGSEA. The V end was cut by 6 bases, the J end by 4 bases, with 15 bases between. The CDR3 spans 13 residues. CDR3 residues: CSVNEIGLTEAFF. The CDR3 nucleotides are TGCAGCGTCAACGAGATCGGGCTCACTGAAGCTTTCTTT.

The V call is TRBV10-3, the J call TRBJ2-2, with D possibly TRBD2 on 6 matching bases. The V and J ends lost 8 bases and 1 base respectively, with 11 bases between them. The CDR3 contains 14 residues. Germline assignment: CDR1 ENHRY and CDR2 SYGVKD. The DNA for the CDR3 is TGTGCCATCCAAGCCGGGGGGAACACCGGGGAGCTGTTTTTT. Its translation: CAIQAGGNTGELFF.

For this clone: Different DNA sequences within this sample yield the same CDR3. The V and J genes are TRBV19 and TRBJ2-1; the match to TRBD1 covers 7 bases. The CDR3 spans 15 residues. Trimming took 3 bases from V and 0 from J; bases not matched to a gene: 2. Germline assignment: CDR1 LNHDA and CDR2 SQIVND (reference sequence). The CDR3 region is CASSIAGGSYNEQFF. For the CDR3, the DNA is TGTGCCAGTAGTATTGCAGGGGGCTCCTACAATGAGCAGTTCTTC.

This chain joins TRBV5-1 and TRBJ2-1; 7 bases are shared with TRBD2. Looked up from germline, CDR1 is SGHRS and CDR2 is YFSETQ. After removal of 4 bases from V and 7 bases from J, the junction contained 23 bases not matched to a gene. The CDR3 contains 19 residues. The CDR3 sequence is CASSPLTLGGGPGGNEQFF. CDR3 in DNA: TGCGCCAGCAGCCCACTGACCCTGGGAGGCGGGCCCGGGGGGAATGAGCAGTTCTTC.

V and J are TRBV2 and TRBJ2-7; 15 bases map to TRBD2. Germline V lookup: CDR1 SNHLY, CDR2 FYNNEI. The CDR3 is made up of 15 amino acids. The trim removed 6 bases at V and 2 bases at J, leaving 2 bases unmatched. This chain's CDR3 is CASRGLAGGPYEQYF. CDR3 in DNA: TGTGCCAGCAGAGGACTAGCGGGAGGGCCCTACGAGCAGTACTTC.

The chain employs TRBV4-1 and TRBJ1-5, with D uncertain. The CDR3 runs 14 residues. CDR1 is MGHRA and CDR2 is YSYEKL in the germline V gene. V lost 0 bases and J lost 6, with 9 bases in between. CDR3 nucleotide sequence: TGCGCCAGCAGCCAAGATTTGGGAAGTCAGCCCCAGCATTTT. It translates to CASSQDLGSQPQHF.

Comment on this clone: This sample also contains other DNA sequences that code for the same CDR3. J is TRBJ2-1 and V is TRBV7-9; 14 bases line up with TRBD2. Germline V lookup: CDR1 SEHNR, CDR2 FQNEAQ (reference sequence). The CDR3 has 15 amino acids. The V and J ends lost 6 bases and 4 bases, in that order; junction bases with no gene match: 2. The CDR3 bases are TGTGCCAGCAGTCGACTAGCGGGGGGGTACAATGAGCAGTTCTTC. This encodes CASSRLAGGYNEQFF.

In the case of this clone: Other DNA sequences within the sample encode an identical CDR3. The V and J genes are TRBV5-1 and TRBJ2-3, with D tentatively TRBD1 (6 bases). Trimming took off 4 bases at V and 6 bases at J, with 15 bases between the two ends. The germline CDR1 and CDR2 sequences are SGHRS and YFSETQ. The CDR3 covers 14 residues. The CDR3 loop is CASSTTGTTDTQYF. The CDR3 DNA reads as TGCGCCAGCAGCACAACAGGGACGACCGATACGCAGTATTTT.

The V call is TRBV27, the J call TRBJ1-2; a weak D match, TRBD1 (5 bases). This CDR3 comprises 14 residues. Trimming stripped 0 bases from V and 7 bases from J, with 12 bases between. Germline V lookup: CDR1 MNHEY, CDR2 SMNVEV (reference sequence). The CDR3 region is CASSLSGGITGYTF. CDR3 bases: TGTGCCAGCAGTTTATCGGGGGGGATAACTGGCTACACCTTC.

The J gene is TRBJ1-6, the V gene TRBV18; D remains ambiguous. This CDR3 is 16 amino acids long. Germline values: CDR1 KGHSH, CDR2 LQKENI. V lost 6 bases, J lost 11 bases, and 23 bases lay in between. CDR3 DNA sequence: TGTGCCAGCTCTCCAGCAGACCTAACGATCGGGCCACCCCTCCACTTT. Its protein is CASSPADLTIGPPLHF.

The chain links TRBV29-1 to TRBJ2-7; 9 bases map to TRBD1. V gave up 3 bases and J gave up 3 bases; unmatched junction bases: 12. The V gene's germline CDR1 is SQVTM and CDR2 ANQGSEA. CDR3 length: 16 residues. CDR3 bases: TGCAGCGTTGACCTTACCCAGGGACAGGGAGGCTACGAGCAGTACTTC. This codes for CSVDLTQGQGGYEQYF.